This TCR beta chain is from a study of blood T cell repertoires in COVID-19. As for the study in general: Donors in the United States, Italy and Spain gave samples during acute or convalescent COVID-19. PBMCs, B-cell-depleted T cells, or T cells were the source of the cDNA or gDNA that made up the material.

Original processing notes: Reference gene primer amplification in the assay estimated nucleated cell counts. Measured with immunoSEQ multiplex PCR; TCRdb has only the in-frame clones, and not every one. From that table come the V and J calls and clone size; the DNA was used to work out D and trimming. The sample consists of some 290,000 clones, 90% of them appearing once. Seattle patient enrollment occurred during active infection, with longitudinal follow-up thereafter. The CDR3 totals 17 residues. CDR1 is LNHDA, CDR2 SQIVND, per germline (reference sequence). The V and J ends lost 3 bases and 0 bases respectively, with 15 bases between them.

The gene calls are TRBV19 and TRBJ1-5; D is unresolved. This receptor was taken from a woman aged 40 to 50 with COVID-19, enrolled during active disease. Input material: peripheral blood. DNA for the CDR3: TGTGCCAGTAGTATTTATTACAGCATGAATAGCAATCAGCCCCAGCATTTT. Amino acid sequence: CASSIYYSMNSNQPQHF.